Each of the 7 T cell receptor beta chains below was sequenced from the same sample in a study of T cell repertoires in cytomegalovirus infection. MiXCR, run by TCRdb on the reads, gives a single entry per CDR3 protein. The sample contains hundreds of thousands of distinct CDR3 sequences, roughly a third of which appear only once. The specimen sequenced was PBMCs. The receptors come from a human donor in good health (CMV status not recorded). Some clones in this sample may be carry-over from other donors' samples.

This clonotype was observed at least ten times. The rearrangement uses TRBV7-2 and TRBJ1-2; TRBD1 matches at 7 bases. J gave up 3 bases and V 6 bases, and 13 bases lay outside the gene matches. The CDR3 is 16 amino acids. Germline values: CDR1 SGHTA, CDR2 FQGNSA. CDR3 sequence reads: CASSPGQVVGYYGYTF. In DNA, the CDR3 is TGTGCCAGCAGTCCAGGACAGGTGGTGGGCTACTATGGCTACACCTTC. Combining the CDR3 with reference TRBV7-2 and TRBJ1-2 gives the whole variable domain GAGVSQSPSNKVTEKGKDVELRCDPISGHTALYWYRQSLGQGLEFLIYFQGNSAPDKSGLPSDRFSAERTGGSVSTLTIQRTQQEDSAVYLCASSPGQVVGYYGYTFGSGTRLTVV.

As concerns this clonotype: This may come from a read error, since a much larger clone is one base off. The chain joins TRBV7-9 to TRBJ2-7; no reliable D call. The CDR3 covers 12 residues. From germline, CDR1 is SEHNR and CDR2 FQNEAQ (reference sequence). This chain's CDR3 is CASSLKAHEPYF. As DNA, the CDR3 is TGTGCCAGCAGCTTAAAAGCACACGAGCCGTACTTC.

This clonotype was counted ten times or more. The chain employs TRBV7-9 and TRBJ2-2; D unclear. The CDR3 length is 13 residues. The V end was cut by 0 bases, the J end by 6 bases, with 5 bases between. Germline loops: CDR1 SEHNR, CDR2 FQNEAQ (reference sequence). The CDR3 is CASSLAGSGELFF. CDR3 nucleotides: TGTGCCAGCAGCTTAGCGGGGTCCGGGGAGCTGTTTTTT.

This clonotype occurred a few times. V usage is TRBV12-3 or TRBV12-4 and J usage is TRBJ2-3; 8 bases are shared with TRBD2. CDR3 length equals 15 residues. After removal of 8 bases from V and 9 bases from J, the junction contained 16 bases not matched to a gene. As DNA, the CDR3 is TGTGCCAGCGGGGGCCCGGTAGCGGGGTTGGGCACGCAGTATTTT. Its translation is CASGGPVAGLGTQYF.

This clonotype was found many times. The rearrangement uses TRBV7-8 and TRBJ1-1; D is ambiguous. This CDR3 is 16 amino acids long. V lost 0 bases to trimming and J lost 0 bases, with 11 bases between them. The germline CDR1 and CDR2 sequences are SGHVS and FQNEAQ. CDR3 protein: CASSLANVRVNTEAFF. The CDR3 DNA follows: TGTGCCAGCAGCTTAGCAAATGTCAGAGTGAACACTGAAGCTTTCTTT.

This clonotype was counted only a few times. The gene calls are TRBV7-6 and TRBJ2-2; TRBD1 agrees at 10 bases. This CDR3 is 14 amino acids long. In germline, CDR1 is SGHVS, CDR2 FNYEAQ. Trimming at V came to 9 bases and at J to 0 bases, leaving 1 base not matched to a gene. The CDR3 loop is CASGQGANTGELFF. The CDR3 nucleotides read TGTGCCAGTGGACAGGGGGCGAACACCGGGGAGCTGTTTTTT.

J is TRBJ1-3 and V is TRBV5-4, with D unclear. Germline V gives CDR1 SGHNT, CDR2 YYREEE (reference sequence). CDR3 size: 14 residues. V was cut by 4 bases and J by 4 bases, with 12 bases left in between. As DNA, the CDR3 is TGTGCCAGCAGCCGCGGAAGACCGGGAAACACCATATATTTT. Translation: CASSRGRPGNTIYF. Variable domain in full (rest from reference TRBV5-4 and TRBJ1-3): ETGVTQSPTHLIKTRGQQVTLRCSSQSGHNTVSWYQQALGQGPQFIFQYYREEENGRGNFPPRFSGLQFPNYSSELNVNALELDDSALYLCASSRGRPGNTIYFGEGSWLTVV.